These 6 T cell receptor beta chains share one sample of origin, sequenced in a study of cytomegalovirus exposure and HLA in healthy donors. PCR primers comprised 60 Vbeta and 13 Jbeta primers. Libraries were prepared by immunoSEQ multiplex PCR; TCRdb keeps only in-frame clonotypes and omits some of them. There are nearly 100,000 clones in the sample; roughly 76% occur only once, and roughly 20% lies in the top ten. The sample taken for sequencing was PBMCs. These receptors came from a woman in her sixties or seventies in good health and CMV-seropositive.

The gene calls are TRBV11-2 and TRBJ2-1; D gene ambiguous. CDR1 and CDR2 (germline): SGHAT, FQNNGV. Trimming pared 0 bases from V and 0 bases from J, leaving 9 bases between. This CDR3 has 16 amino acids. The CDR3 DNA is TGTGCCAGCAGCTTAGAGTCCTACCCCTCCTACAATGAGCAGTTCTTC. This gives the protein CASSLESYPSYNEQFF.

The gene calls are TRBV5-8 and TRBJ1-2, with unresolved D. Germline CDR1 reads SGHTS; CDR2 reads YDEGEE. The CDR3 consists of 12 residues. The V gene lost 3 bases and the J gene lost 8 bases, with 11 bases spanning the gap. The DNA of the CDR3 is TGTGCCAGCAGCTCAGACAAATTCGGCTACACCTTC. Its protein is CASSSDKFGYTF.

The genes are TRBV11-1 and TRBJ1-5, with 7 positions matching TRBD1. V lost 5 bases to trimming and J lost 7 bases; unmatched junction nucleotides: 5. The germline CDR1 and CDR2 sequences are SGHAT and FQDESV (reference sequence). This CDR3 has 13 amino acids. The CDR3 spells CASSRGQGQPQHF. CDR3 in DNA: TGTGCCAGCAGCAGGGGGCAAGGACAGCCCCAGCATTTT.

The gene calls are TRBV6-1 and TRBJ1-5; the D is unclear. Germline lookup yields CDR1 MNHNS and CDR2 SASEGT. V shed 1 base and J shed 6 bases, with 10 bases lying between them. This CDR3 has 14 residues. The CDR3 loop is CASSEGPVGQPQHF. Here the CDR3 DNA reads TGTGCCAGCAGTGAAGGTCCGGTCGGTCAGCCCCAGCATTTT.

The chain combines TRBV28 with TRBJ1-2; D uncertain. The CDR3 runs to 14 residues. Germline V CDR1 and CDR2: MDHEN, SYDVKM. Trimming cost V 6 bases and J 8 bases, with 19 bases left between them. The CDR3 DNA reads TGTGCCAGCAGCCTCTTTCCGGGCAGAGGGGGCTACACCTTC. It yields the protein CASSLFPGRGGYTF.

The CDR3 bases are TGTGCCAGCAGCCCCACCATTAGCGGATTCAACACCGGGGAGCTGTTTTTT. It yields the protein CASSPTISGFNTGELFF. This chain connects TRBV7-2 to TRBJ2-2, with D possibly matching TRBD2 (6 bases). The ends were cut back, 5 bases at V and 2 bases at J, with 18 bases in the middle. The germline CDR1 and CDR2 sequences are SGHTA and FQGNSA. The CDR3 is 17 amino acids. Based on the CDR3 plus reference TRBV7-2 and TRBJ2-2, the full variable domain is GAGVSQSPSNKVTEKGKDVELRCDPISGHTALYWYRQSLGQGLEFLIYFQGNSAPDKSGLPSDRFSAERTGGSVSTLTIQRTQQEDSAVYLCASSPTISGFNTGELFFGEGSRLTVL.